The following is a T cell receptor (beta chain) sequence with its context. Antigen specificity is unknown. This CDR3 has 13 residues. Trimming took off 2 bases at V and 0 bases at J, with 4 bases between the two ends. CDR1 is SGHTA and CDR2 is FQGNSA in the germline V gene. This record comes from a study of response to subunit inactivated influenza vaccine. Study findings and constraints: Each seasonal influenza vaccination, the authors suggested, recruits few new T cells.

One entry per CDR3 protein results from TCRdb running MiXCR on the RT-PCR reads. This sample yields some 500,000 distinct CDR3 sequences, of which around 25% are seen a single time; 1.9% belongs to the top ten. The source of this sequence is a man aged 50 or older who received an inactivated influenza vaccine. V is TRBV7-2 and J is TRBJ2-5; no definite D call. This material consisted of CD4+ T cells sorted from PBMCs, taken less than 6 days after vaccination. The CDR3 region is CASSLSNQETQYF. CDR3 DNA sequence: TGTGCCAGCAGCTTAAGCAACCAAGAGACCCAGTACTTC. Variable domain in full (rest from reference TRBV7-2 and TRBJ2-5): GAGVSQSPSNKVTEKGKDVELRCDPISGHTALYWYRQSLGQGLEFLIYFQGNSAPDKSGLPSDRFSAERTGGSVSTLTIQRTQQEDSAVYLCASSLSNQETQYFGPGTRLLVL.